This T cell receptor beta chain was sequenced in a study of blood T cell repertoires in COVID-19. The CDR3 loop spans 16 amino acids. CDR1 and CDR2 from the germline V gene are MNHNS and SASEGT. V was clipped by 3 bases and J by 6 bases, with 18 bases between them. This clone was seen only once. Method: immunoSEQ multiplex PCR; TCRdb's copy keeps in-frame clones and lacks some. The repertoire consists of about 34,000 clones, with over 90% occurring once and the leading ten covering about 5%. Input material: peripheral blood. The sequence was collected from a human donor in a cohort sampled during active COVID-19. The chain recombines TRBV6-1 with TRBJ1-5; tentatively, D is TRBD1 (6 bases). CDR3 sequence reads: CASSENRVRGRQPQHF. The DNA for the CDR3 is TGTGCCAGCAGTGAGAACAGGGTTCGGGGTCGTCAGCCCCAGCATTTT.